This TCR beta chain was retrieved from a study of blood T cell repertoires in COVID-19. Per the original methods: Using reference gene primer amplification, nucleated cell counts were estimated. Data came from immunoSEQ multiplex PCR; TCRdb stores just in-frame clones and leaves some out. V, J and clone size derive from that table, while D and trimming were established from the DNA sequence. This table has about 250,000 clones, about 85% appearing once. The receptor was derived from a young man with active or convalescent COVID-19. Sequencing was done on a sample of peripheral blood.

The CDR3 loop is CASRRQGASGYTF. CDR3 bases: TGTGCCAGCAGAAGACAGGGGGCGTCCGGCTACACCTTC. The chain has TRBV12-3 or TRBV12-4 and TRBJ1-2; 10 bases match TRBD1. With V trimmed by 6 bases and J by 8 bases, 6 bases remained unmatched. This CDR3 is 13 amino acids long.